This T cell receptor (beta chain) was recovered during a study of cytomegalovirus exposure and HLA in healthy donors. For the study at large: Approximately 85 million unique TCRs from HLA-typed donors were held in an early release of data.

CDR3 size: 19 residues. Germline assignment: CDR1 SGHNT and CDR2 YENEEA. Trimming took off 0 bases at V and 1 base at J, with 18 bases between the two ends. Donors sampled were nominally healthy, though unrecorded immune exposures were likely. A multiplex PCR was run with 60 Vbeta primers and 13 Jbeta primers. Repertoires were generated with immunoSEQ multiplex PCR, while TCRdb's copy carries only in-frame clones and drops some. The sample has over 150,000 clones, roughly four fifths seen once. In the case of this clone: The antigen is undetermined.

Study results and caveats: A later analysis reported that several of the most significant clusters appeared to be linked to common viral pathogens, among them Epstein-Barr virus. CMV antigen specificity of a few CMV-associated chains was confirmed in vitro.

This rearrangement joins TRBV11-3 to TRBJ2-2, with D perhaps matching TRBD2 (5 bases). Sequenced input: PBMCs. This clonotype originated in a woman in her thirties in good health and CMV-seropositive. In DNA form, the CDR3 reads TGTGCCAGCAGCTTAGATCCTCTAGATTCGGACTGGAACACCGGGGAGCTGTTTTTT. Translating gives CASSLDPLDSDWNTGELFF.